What follows are 21 T cell receptor beta chains derived from one specimen sequenced in a study of blood T cell repertoires in COVID-19. TCRdb's copy holds only in-frame clones and misses some; the assay was immunoSEQ multiplex PCR. The sample has about 180,000 clones; 80% are singletons. The sample taken for sequencing was PBMCs or T cells enriched from blood (not recorded which). The receptors originated from a man in his 60s who had been exposed to COVID-19.

The V gene is TRBV30, the J gene TRBJ1-2; 9 bases fit TRBD1. V lost 3 bases to trimming and J lost 8 bases; unmatched junction nucleotides: 13. This CDR3 has 15 residues. Germline loops: CDR1 GTSNPN, CDR2 SVGIG (reference sequence). CDR3 protein: CAWSRDRALTMGYTF. CDR3 sequence (DNA): TGTGCCTGGAGCCGGGACAGGGCACTAACTATGGGCTACACCTTC.

This clone has at least ten counts. The chain combines TRBV12-3 or TRBV12-4 with TRBJ2-7; 7 nucleotides align to TRBD1. V shed 1 base and J 8 bases; nucleotides not matched to a gene: 5. The CDR3 totals 13 residues. Here the CDR3 DNA reads TGTGCCAGCAGTTTAGGACAGGGCAGTCAGCAGTACTTC. This gives the protein CASSLGQGSQQYF.

The chain joins TRBV2 to TRBJ2-6, with 10 bases matching TRBD2. Germline values: CDR1 SNHLY, CDR2 FYNNEI. The trim removed 8 bases at V and 1 base at J, leaving 17 bases unmatched. The CDR3 has 20 residues. DNA of the CDR3: TGTGCCAGCTCGGACGAACGACCTCGAGCGGGAGGGTCTGGGGCCAACGTCCTGACTTTC. It is translated as CASSDERPRAGGSGANVLTF.

The rearrangement uses TRBV9 and TRBJ2-3; no reliable D call. CDR3 length equals 14 residues. Trimming took 6 bases from V and 2 from J, leaving 13 bases between them. Germline V gene lookup returns CDR1 SGDLS and CDR2 YYNGEE. CDR3 bases: TGTGCCAGCAAGCCCTCCTTTTTCACAGATACGCAGTATTTT. Protein sequence: CASKPSFFTDTQYF.

J is TRBJ1-6 and V is TRBV9, with TRBD1 as a possible D gene (5 bases). V gave up 4 bases and J gave up 5 bases, with 7 bases separating them. CDR1 and CDR2 (germline): SGDLS, YYNGEE. The CDR3 covers 13 residues. This chain's CDR3 is CASSPTDNSPLHF. As DNA, the CDR3 is TGTGCCAGCAGCCCGACAGATAATTCACCCCTCCACTTT.

This clone was seen once. The J gene is TRBJ2-1, the V gene TRBV3-1 (or the pseudogene TRBV3-2); the D gene is possibly TRBD1 (6 bases). Germline loops: CDR1 LGHDT, CDR2 YNNKEL (reference sequence). CDR3 length: 18 residues. V shed 4 bases and J shed 3 bases, with 22 bases lying between them. CDR3 nucleotides: TGTGCCAGCAGCCGAGACGTTCTACAGGGATTGGGCTACAATGAGCAGTTCTTC. This gives the protein CASSRDVLQGLGYNEQFF.

This clone was counted a single time. This rearrangement joins TRBV18 to TRBJ1-1; a possible D gene is TRBD1 (6 bases). V lost 2 bases and J lost 1, with 11 bases in between. The CDR3 has 15 residues. Germline V gene data show CDR1 as KGHSH and CDR2 as LQKENI. The CDR3: CASSPEQGGNTEAFF. The DNA for the CDR3 is TGTGCCAGCTCACCAGAACAGGGTGGGAACACTGAAGCTTTCTTT.

This clone has a handful of counts. This rearrangement joins TRBV19 to TRBJ2-7, with D tentatively TRBD1 (6 bases). The CDR3 contains 16 residues. Germline CDR1 LNHDA, CDR2 SQIVND (reference sequence). V shed 1 base and J shed 0 bases, with 13 bases lying between them. CDR3: CASSIAPTGSSYEQYF. Here the CDR3 DNA reads TGTGCCAGTAGTATAGCCCCCACAGGGAGCTCCTACGAGCAGTACTTC.

This chain uses TRBV19 with TRBJ2-4, with 8 nucleotides matching TRBD1. V lost 5 bases, J lost 3 bases, and 3 bases stayed unmatched. Germline CDR1 is LNHDA and CDR2 is SQIVND (reference sequence). This CDR3 has 14 amino acids. In DNA, the CDR3 is TGTGCCAGTAGTTTACAGGGGGGCAAAAACATTCAGTACTTC. Translating gives CASSLQGGKNIQYF.

In this sample, this clone turned up a few times. The chain joins TRBV19 to TRBJ2-2; tentatively, D is TRBD2 (5 bases). CDR3 length: 14 amino acids. Trimming cost V 5 bases and J 4 bases, with 11 bases left between them. Per the germline V gene, CDR1 is LNHDA and CDR2 is SQIVND (reference sequence). CDR3 loop: CASSAPSSTGELFF. CDR3 nucleotides: TGTGCCAGTAGTGCCCCTAGCTCCACCGGGGAGCTGTTTTTT.

The J gene is TRBJ1-2, the V gene TRBV5-1, with TRBD1 matching 8 bases. Germline V gene lookup returns CDR1 SGHRS and CDR2 YFSETQ. The CDR3 extends over 14 amino acids. After removal of 0 bases from V and 7 bases from J, the junction contained 5 bases not matched to a gene. The CDR3 DNA is TGCGCCAGCAGCTTGGGCAGGGGGCAGGCTGGCTACACCTTC. Protein product: CASSLGRGQAGYTF. Supplemented by reference TRBV5-1 and TRBJ1-2, the full variable domain reads KAGVTQTPRYLIKTRGQQVTLSCSPISGHRSVSWYQQTPGQGLQFLFEYFSETQRNKGNFPGRFSGRQFSNSRSEMNVSTLELGDSALYLCASSLGRGQAGYTFGSGTRLTVV.

The rearrangement links TRBV24-1 to TRBJ1-5; 12 positions match TRBD1. Germline loops: CDR1 KGHDR, CDR2 SFDVKD. This CDR3 contains 16 residues. Trimming cost V 5 bases and J 4 bases; bases outside gene matches: 5. The CDR3 DNA sequence: TGTGCCACCAGTGCTGGGACAGGGGGCGGGAATCAGCCCCAGCATTTT. It encodes CATSAGTGGGNQPQHF.

The V gene is TRBV6-5, the J gene TRBJ1-6, with a possible D match to TRBD1 (5 bases). Germline values: CDR1 MNHEY, CDR2 SVGAGI. CDR3 size: 14 residues. Deletions cut 8 bases from V and 7 bases from J, with 15 bases between. DNA of the CDR3: TGTGCCAGCGGCGCCGGGACTGAGAATTCACCCCTCCACTTT. This sequence encodes CASGAGTENSPLHF.

This clone has more than one count but fewer than ten. The gene calls are TRBV29-1 and TRBJ1-4, with 9 bases matching TRBD1. The CDR3 covers 15 residues. Trimming removed 4 bases from V and 7 bases from J; junction bases left unmatched: 10. CDR1 is SQVTM and CDR2 is ANQGSEA in the germline V gene. The CDR3 DNA is TGCAGCGTTGTCCAGCCGGGACAGGGAACTGAAAAACTGTTTTTT. As protein: CSVVQPGQGTEKLFF. Supplemented by reference TRBV29-1 and TRBJ1-4, the full variable domain reads SAVISQKPSRDICQRGTSLTIQCQVDSQVTMMFWYRQQPGQSLTLIATANQGSEATYESGFVIDKFPISRPNLTFSTLTVSNMSPEDSSIYLCSVVQPGQGTEKLFFGSGTQLSVL.

V and J are TRBV20-1 and TRBJ2-5; weak D call: TRBD1 (6 bases). V shed 3 bases and J shed 5 bases, with 19 bases lying between them. CDR3 length equals 15 residues. CDR1 DFQATT and CDR2 SNEGSKA come from the germline V gene (reference sequence). CDR3 region: CSASTGQLIMETQYF. CDR3 sequence (DNA): TGCAGTGCTAGTACTGGACAGTTAATAATGGAGACCCAGTACTTC.

At least ten counts were recorded for this clone. The CDR3 loop is CASSLAGEGQPQHF. The CDR3 DNA sequence: TGTGCCAGCAGCTTGGCCGGTGAGGGACAGCCCCAGCATTTT. The V call is TRBV5-5, the J call TRBJ1-5; no definite D call. The CDR3 extends over 14 amino acids. Germline V gene lookup returns CDR1 SGHKS and CDR2 YYEKEE (reference sequence). V gave up 0 bases and J gave up 7 bases, with 11 bases separating them.

The sample holds one count of this clone. The V call is TRBV9, the J call TRBJ2-3; maybe TRBD2 (6 bases). CDR3 size: 16 residues. Trimming took off 4 bases at V and 0 bases at J, with 15 bases between the two ends. Germline assignment: CDR1 SGDLS and CDR2 YYNGEE. The CDR3 nucleotides are TGTGCCAGCAGCCCCACCCCGCGGGAAAGCACAGATACGCAGTATTTT. Its translation is CASSPTPRESTDTQYF. Full variable domain (missing parts from reference TRBV9 and TRBJ2-3): DSGVTQTPKHLITATGQRVTLRCSPRSGDLSVYWYQQSLDQGLQFLIQYYNGEERAKGNILERFSAQQFPDLHSELNLSSLELGDSALYFCASSPTPRESTDTQYFGPGTRLTVL.

The chain has TRBV14 and TRBJ2-7, with 7 bases identical to TRBD2. Trimming removed 0 bases from V and 7 bases from J; junction bases left unmatched: 9. Germline V lookup: CDR1 SGHDN, CDR2 FVKESK. The length of the CDR3 is 15 residues. The CDR3: CASSQDLREIGEQYF. The CDR3 nucleotides are TGTGCCAGCAGCCAAGACTTGCGGGAGATCGGGGAGCAGTACTTC.

The rearrangement links TRBV5-4 to TRBJ1-4, with D tentatively TRBD1 (6 bases). The CDR3 has 16 amino acids. Trimming cost V 1 base and J 3 bases, with 13 bases left between them. The germline CDR1 and CDR2 sequences are SGHNT and YYREEE (reference sequence). The DNA of the CDR3 is TGTGCCAGCAGCTTGACCCCAGGGGTAGCTAATGAAAAACTGTTTTTT. Its protein product is CASSLTPGVANEKLFF.

V is TRBV1 and J is TRBJ2-7; the table's D call of TRBD2 was not tested on the DNA. TRBV1 is labeled a pseudogene. CDR3 length: 16 residues. The CDR3 is CTSSQEALAGVHEQYF. In DNA, the CDR3 is TGCACCAGCAGCCAAGAGGCACTAGCGGGAGTGCACGAGCAGTACTTC.

V and J are TRBV5-4 and TRBJ1-1; the match to TRBD1 covers 8 bases. Unmatched junction bases numbered 4, after V lost 0 bases and J lost 0 bases. The germline CDR1 and CDR2 sequences are SGHNT and YYREEE (reference sequence). The CDR3 spans 16 residues. The CDR3 nucleotides read TGTGCCAGCAGCTTGGCGGCAGGGGGCATGAACACTGAAGCTTTCTTT. This translates into CASSLAAGGMNTEAFF.